What follows is one T cell receptor (beta chain) and its context. The sample comes from a study of cytomegalovirus exposure and HLA in healthy donors. With 3 bases clipped from V and 7 bases from J, the junction kept 5 bases outside the gene matches. CDR3 length equals 14 residues. CDR1 and CDR2 (germline): MNHEY, SMNVEV (reference sequence). The primer mix had 60 Vbeta and 13 Jbeta primers. Only in-frame clones appear in the TCRdb table, and some are missing; sequencing was by immunoSEQ multiplex PCR. Here the sample spans approximately 130,000 clones, nearly 85% being singletons. V and J are TRBV27 and TRBJ2-1; 8 bases are shared with TRBD2. The receptor was derived from a boy aged 5-17 years in good health and CMV-seronegative. Sequencing was performed on PBMCs. The CDR3 coding sequence is TGTGCCAGCAGTTTTGAACTAGCGGTAAATGAGCAGTTCTTC. Its protein product is CASSFELAVNEQFF.